This entry is about one TCR beta chain. The specificity of this receptor is unknown. Per-base quality was not reported, and no clone a single base away is much larger than it. The data originate from a study of OX40 agonist ivuxolimab in advanced cancers. Regarding the study in general: Ivuxolimab was an agonistic, fully human IgG2 monoclonal antibody directed against OX40 (CD134), a costimulatory receptor. The dose-escalation cohort was approximately 83% male with a mean age of around 64 years, ranging from roughly 23 to 90. Peripheral TCRbeta sequencing was intended to test whether TCR sequence diversity was altered and clonal T-cell expansion was caused by ivuxolimab. The paper describes the monotherapy dose-escalation part (N ≈ 52 patients) of the phase I trial of ivuxolimab. Partial responses were achieved by three dose-escalation patients, of whom one had hepatocellular carcinoma and two had cutaneous melanoma. Intravenous ivuxolimab was administered to patients every 2 weeks at six dose levels: 0.01, 0.1, 0.3, 1.5, 3 and 10 mg/kg. Prior anti-PD-1, anti-PD-L1 or anti-CTLA-4 therapy was permitted, and 30% to 50% of dose-escalation patients had received checkpoint inhibitors. Of the approximately 53 patients in dose escalation, about 20 had hepatocellular carcinoma, some 15 had melanoma, 9 had renal cell carcinoma and 9 had head and neck cancer.

To sequence the TCRbeta CDR3 region, genomic DNA was isolated from the sorted cells. TCRbeta CDR3 regions were sequenced using the immunoSEQ Assay. The table was pulled from immuneACCESS by TCRdb, which kept in-frame rearrangements only. Such tables lose some clones; where checked, under half of the loss comes from unresolved V genes, and the rest has no known cause. The sample table shows 55,000 to 65,000 clones, and around 90% are seen once. The ten most abundant clones make up more than 1.5% of the sample. The trial excluded patients who had a history of autoimmune disease or were on systemic immunosuppression. Peripheral blood for TCR sequencing was drawn from every dose cohort at baseline, at cycle 4 day 1 and at cycle 7 day 1. The samples were drawn from a first-in-human, open-label, multicenter phase I dose-escalation trial of ivuxolimab. Adults with locally advanced or metastatic melanoma, renal cell, hepatocellular, or head and neck squamous cell carcinoma were enrolled in the trial. Before TCR sequencing, CD4+ and CD8+ T cells were separately sorted from peripheral blood.

Study-wide conclusions, independent of this receptor: Low levels of normalized T-cell clonal expansion were also seen in some patients who did not respond. Clonal expansion of both CD4+ and CD8+ blood T cells was observed from baseline to week 6 at doses 0.1 to 3.0 mg/kg. The antigen specificity of the clonally expanded peripheral T cells was not determined. On average, CD8+ T cells showed more expanded clones than CD4+ T cells after ivuxolimab. In the 0.1-3.0 mg/kg groups, partial responders had among the lowest normalized peripheral clonal expansion, particularly in CD8+ T cells.

The CDR3 starts with the cysteine, ends with the phenylalanine, and has 17 residues. Just CDR3 DNA is preserved here, 51 bases in frame from base 1. V and J are truncated by 2 bases and 1 base respectively, leaving an intervening sequence of 15 bases. The germline V gene sets CDR1 to SGHDN and CDR2 to FVKESK. The sequence is built from TRBV14 and TRBJ2-1; the D region is possibly TRBD1 or TRBD2, each matching across 6 bases. Source: CD4+ or CD8+ T cells sorted from blood, taken in a trial of the OX40 agonist ivuxolimab. This TCR was recovered from an adult with an advanced solid tumor such as melanoma, head and neck, liver or kidney cancer. The CDR3 sequence is CASSQFKLGGSYNEQFF. Read as DNA, the sequence is TGTGCCAGCAGCCAATTTAAGTTAGGGGGGTCCTACAATGAGCAGTTCTTC.